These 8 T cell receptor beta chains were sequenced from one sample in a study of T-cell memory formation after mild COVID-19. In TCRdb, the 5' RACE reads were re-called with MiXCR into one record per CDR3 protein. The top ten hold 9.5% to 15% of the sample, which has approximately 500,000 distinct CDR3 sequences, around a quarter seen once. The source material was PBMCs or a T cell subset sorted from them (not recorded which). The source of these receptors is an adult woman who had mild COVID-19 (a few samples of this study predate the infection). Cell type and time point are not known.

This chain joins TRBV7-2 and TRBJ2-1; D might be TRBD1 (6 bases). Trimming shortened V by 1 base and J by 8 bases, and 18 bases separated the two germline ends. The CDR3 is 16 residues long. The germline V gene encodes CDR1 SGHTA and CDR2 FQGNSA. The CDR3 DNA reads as TGTGCCAGCAGCTTAGGAACAGGGCCACCCGCGGATGAGCAGTTCTTC. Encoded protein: CASSLGTGPPADEQFF.

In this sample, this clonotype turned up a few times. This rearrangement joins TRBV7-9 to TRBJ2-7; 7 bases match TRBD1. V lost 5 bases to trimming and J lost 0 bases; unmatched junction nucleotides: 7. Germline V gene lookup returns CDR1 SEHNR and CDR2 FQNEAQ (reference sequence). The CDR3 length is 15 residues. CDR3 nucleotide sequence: TGTGCCAGCAGCCTAACCGGGACAGACTCCTACGAGCAGTACTTC. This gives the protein CASSLTGTDSYEQYF.

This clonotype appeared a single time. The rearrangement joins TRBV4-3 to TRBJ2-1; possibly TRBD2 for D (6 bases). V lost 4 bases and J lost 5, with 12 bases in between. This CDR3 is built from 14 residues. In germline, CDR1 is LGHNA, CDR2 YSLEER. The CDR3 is CASSRSWGDNEQFF. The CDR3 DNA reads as TGCGCCAGCAGCCGGTCCTGGGGGGACAATGAGCAGTTCTTC.

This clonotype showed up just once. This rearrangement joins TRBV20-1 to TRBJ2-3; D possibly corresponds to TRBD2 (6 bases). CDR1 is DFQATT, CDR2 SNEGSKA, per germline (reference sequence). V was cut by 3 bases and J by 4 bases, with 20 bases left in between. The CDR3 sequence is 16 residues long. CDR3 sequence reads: CSARDRRARRADTQYF. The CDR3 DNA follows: TGCAGTGCTAGGGATCGGCGGGCGAGGAGGGCAGATACGCAGTATTTT.

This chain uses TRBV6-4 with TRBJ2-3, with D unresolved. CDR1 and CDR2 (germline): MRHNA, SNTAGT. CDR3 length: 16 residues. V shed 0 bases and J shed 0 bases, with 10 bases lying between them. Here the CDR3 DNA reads TGTGCCAGCAGTGACTCGAGCGCCGCCAGCACAGATACGCAGTATTTT. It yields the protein CASSDSSAASTDTQYF.

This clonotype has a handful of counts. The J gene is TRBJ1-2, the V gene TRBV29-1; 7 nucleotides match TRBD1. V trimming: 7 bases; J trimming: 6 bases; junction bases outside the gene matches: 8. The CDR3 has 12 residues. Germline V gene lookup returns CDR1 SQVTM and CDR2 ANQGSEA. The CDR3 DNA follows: TGCAGCGCCACAGGGGCGGGGAATGGCTACACCTTC. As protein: CSATGAGNGYTF. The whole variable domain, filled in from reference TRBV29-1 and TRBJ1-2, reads SAVISQKPSRDICQRGTSLTIQCQVDSQVTMMFWYRQQPGQSLTLIATANQGSEATYESGFVIDKFPISRPNLTFSTLTVSNMSPEDSSIYLCSATGAGNGYTFGSGTRLTVV.

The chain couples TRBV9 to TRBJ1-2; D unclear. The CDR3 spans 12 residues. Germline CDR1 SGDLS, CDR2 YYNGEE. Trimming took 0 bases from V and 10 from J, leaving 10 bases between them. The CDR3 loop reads CASSVVEGFYTF. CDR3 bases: TGTGCCAGCAGCGTAGTGGAGGGTTTCTACACCTTC.

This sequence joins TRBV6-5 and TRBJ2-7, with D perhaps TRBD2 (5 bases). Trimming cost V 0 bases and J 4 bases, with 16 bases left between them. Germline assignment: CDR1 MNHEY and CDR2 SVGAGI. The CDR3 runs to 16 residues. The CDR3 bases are TGTGCCAGCAGTTACTCGGCGGGCTATGGATTGTACGAGCAGTACTTC. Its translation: CASSYSAGYGLYEQYF.